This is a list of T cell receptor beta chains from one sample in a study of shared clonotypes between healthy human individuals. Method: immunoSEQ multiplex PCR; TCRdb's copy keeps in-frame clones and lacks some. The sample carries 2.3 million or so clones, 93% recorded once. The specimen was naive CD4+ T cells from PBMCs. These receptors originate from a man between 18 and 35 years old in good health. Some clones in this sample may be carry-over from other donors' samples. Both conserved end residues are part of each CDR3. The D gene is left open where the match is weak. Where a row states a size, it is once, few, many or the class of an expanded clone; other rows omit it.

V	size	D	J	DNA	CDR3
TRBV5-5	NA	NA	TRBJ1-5	TGTGCCAGCAGCTTTTACCCCAGTGGCAATCAGCCCCAGCATTTT	CASSFYPSGNQPQHF
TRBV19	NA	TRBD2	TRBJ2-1	TGTGCCGGTGGAGTAGCGGGAGGTAGTGAGCAGTTCTTC	CAGGVAGGSEQFF
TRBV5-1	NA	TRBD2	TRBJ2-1	TGCGCCAGCAGCTTGGACCCTAGCGGCCACACCTACAATGAGCAGTTCTTC	CASSLDPSGHTYNEQFF
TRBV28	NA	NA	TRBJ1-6	TGTGCCACTTGGAGCTCCTATAATTCACCCCTCCACTTT	CATWSSYNSPLHF
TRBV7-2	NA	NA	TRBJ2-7	TGTGCCAGCAGCCCCGGGACCGGGGCAGGCGAGCAGTACTTC	CASSPGTGAGEQYF
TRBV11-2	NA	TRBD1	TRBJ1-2	TGTGCCAGCAGCTACCCGGGACAGTCAGACTATGGCTACACCTTC	CASSYPGQSDYGYTF
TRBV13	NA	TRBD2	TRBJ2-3	TGTGCCAGCAGCTTAGCACTAGCGGGGGCGAGCACAGATACGCAGTATTTT	CASSLALAGASTDTQYF
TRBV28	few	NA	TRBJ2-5	TGTGCCAGCAGTCTTCCTGCGGAGACCCAGTACTTC	CASSLPAETQYF
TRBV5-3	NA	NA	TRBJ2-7	TGTGCCAGAAGCGGGGGCCTCGGAGTTAGGTCATACGAGCAGTACTTC	CARSGGLGVRSYEQYF
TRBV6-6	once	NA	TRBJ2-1	TGTGCCAGCAGTCCCGCGGCCTTTGTTACGAATGAGCAGTTCTTC	CASSPAAFVTNEQFF
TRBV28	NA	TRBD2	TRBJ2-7	TGTGCCAGCAGGCCTAGCGGGAGATACGAGCAGTACTTC	CASRPSGRYEQYF
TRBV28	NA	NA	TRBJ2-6	TGTGCCAGCAGTCCCCTCCTGGGCTCTGGGGCCAACGTCCTGACTTTC	CASSPLLGSGANVLTF
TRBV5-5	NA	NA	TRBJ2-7	TGTGCCAGCAGCTTGGAGGCTAGCACCTACGAGCAGTACTTC	CASSLEASTYEQYF
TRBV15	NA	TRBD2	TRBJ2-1	TGTGCCACCAGCAGACTAGCGGGAGGTAGTTATGAGCAGTTCTTC	CATSRLAGGSYEQFF
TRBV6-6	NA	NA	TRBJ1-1	TGTGCCAGCAGTTACATGGACGAACTACCGAACACTGAAGCTTTCTTT	CASSYMDELPNTEAFF
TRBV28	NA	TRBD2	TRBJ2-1	TGTGCCGGGGGACTAGCGGGGAATGAGCAGTTCTTC	CAGGLAGNEQFF
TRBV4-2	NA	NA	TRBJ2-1	TGTGCCAGCAGCCACTCCACCGGGGTTTACGGTGAGCAGTTCTTC	CASSHSTGVYGEQFF
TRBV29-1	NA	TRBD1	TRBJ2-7	TGCAGCGTGGGGGTGGACAGGGGGCTCTACGAGCAGTACTTC	CSVGVDRGLYEQYF
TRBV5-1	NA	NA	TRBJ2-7	TGCGCCAGCAGCTTGAACAGAGGAGAGCAGTACTTC	CASSLNRGEQYF
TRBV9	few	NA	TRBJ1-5	TGTGCCAGCAGCGTGACAGATAGCAATCAGCCCCAGCATTTT	CASSVTDSNQPQHF
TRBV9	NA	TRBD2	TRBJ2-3	TGTGCCAGCAGTGTAATAGCGGGAGGGCTGGATACGCAGTATTTT	CASSVIAGGLDTQYF
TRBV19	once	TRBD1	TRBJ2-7	TGTGCCAGTAGTGTCCGGGACAGGGGATCCGAGCAGTACTTC	CASSVRDRGSEQYF
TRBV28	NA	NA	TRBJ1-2	TGTGCCAGCAGTTTCGTTGACTATGGCTACACCTTC	CASSFVDYGYTF
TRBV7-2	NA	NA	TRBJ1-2	TGTGCCAGCAGCTCACGAGGGGGGCGTCATGGCTACACCTTC	CASSSRGGRHGYTF
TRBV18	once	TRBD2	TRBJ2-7	TGTGCCAGCTCACCACCAACTAGCGGGAGGTTGTACGAGCAGTACTTC	CASSPPTSGRLYEQYF
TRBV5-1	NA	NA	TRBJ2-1	TGCGCCAGCAGCTTGGAACCAGAGAGGAGTGAGCAGTTCTTC	CASSLEPERSEQFF
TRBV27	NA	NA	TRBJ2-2	TGTGCCAGCAGCAGAATCCTCGGGGAGCTGTTTTTT	CASSRILGELFF
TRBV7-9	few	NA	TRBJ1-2	TGTGCCAGCAGCTTTAAGGTCTATGGCTACACCTTC	CASSFKVYGYTF
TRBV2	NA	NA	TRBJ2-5	TGTGCCAGCAGTGACCCAGATTATTACCAAGAGACCCAGTACTTC	CASSDPDYYQETQYF
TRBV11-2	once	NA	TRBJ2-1	TGTGCCAGCAGCCCAGACAGCAATGAGCAGTTCTTC	CASSPDSNEQFF
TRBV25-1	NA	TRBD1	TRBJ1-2	TGTGCCAGCACAAGGGACAGCTATGGCTACACCTTC	CASTRDSYGYTF
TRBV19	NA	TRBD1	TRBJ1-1	TGTGCCAGTAGACGAAATAAGGACAGGCCGAACACTGAAGCTTTCTTT	CASRRNKDRPNTEAFF
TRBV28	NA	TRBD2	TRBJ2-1	TGTGCCAGCAGTTTACGGGGACTAGCGGGAGGGCTTGAGCAGTTCTTC	CASSLRGLAGGLEQFF
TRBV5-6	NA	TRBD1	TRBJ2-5	TGTGCCAGCACCACGGACAGGGTAGAGACCCAGTACTTC	CASTTDRVETQYF
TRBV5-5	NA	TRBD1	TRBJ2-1	TGTGCCAGTACACACCGGGACAGCCTATACAATGAGCAGTTCTTC	CASTHRDSLYNEQFF
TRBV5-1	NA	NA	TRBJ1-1	TGCGCCAGCAGCGAGAACCCGACAGTGAACACTGAAGCTTTCTTT	CASSENPTVNTEAFF
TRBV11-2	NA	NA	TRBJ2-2	TGTGCCAGCAGCTTTTCCGCAGGGGTCGCCGGGGAGCTGTTTTTT	CASSFSAGVAGELFF